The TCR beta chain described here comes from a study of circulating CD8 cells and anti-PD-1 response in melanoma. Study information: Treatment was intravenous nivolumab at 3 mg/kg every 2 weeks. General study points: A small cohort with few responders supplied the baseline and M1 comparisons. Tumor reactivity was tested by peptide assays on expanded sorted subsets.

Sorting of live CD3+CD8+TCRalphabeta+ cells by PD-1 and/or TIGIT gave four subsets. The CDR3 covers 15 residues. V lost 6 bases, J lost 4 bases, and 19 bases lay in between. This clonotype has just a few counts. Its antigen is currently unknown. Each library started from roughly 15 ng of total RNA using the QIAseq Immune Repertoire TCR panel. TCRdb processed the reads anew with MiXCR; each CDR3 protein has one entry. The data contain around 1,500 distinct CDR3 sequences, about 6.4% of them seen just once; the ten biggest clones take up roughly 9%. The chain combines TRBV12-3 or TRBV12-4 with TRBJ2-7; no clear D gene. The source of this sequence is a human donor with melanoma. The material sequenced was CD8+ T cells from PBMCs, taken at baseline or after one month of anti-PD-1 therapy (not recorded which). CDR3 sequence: CASRLTPAPLYEQYF. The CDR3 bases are TGTGCCAGCAGACTTACTCCAGCCCCATTATACGAGCAGTACTTC.